These 17 T cell receptor beta chains were all obtained from the same sample, sequenced in a study of blood T cells in healthy people across ages. It was with a sample-barcoded 5' primer and a J-beta primer mix that a second PCR of about 7 to 12 cycles was run. TCRdb redid the calling of the 5' RACE reads with MiXCR, one entry per CDR3 protein. In the table there are nearly 800,000 distinct CDR3 sequences, 45% to 70% of which are singletons. Sequencing used blood. The receptors originated from a man aged 35-49 years in good health.

The J gene is TRBJ2-5, the V gene TRBV7-3, with D possibly matching TRBD1 (6 bases). The end of the DNA fits TRBJ2-7 better, so the J call may be wrong. Germline V gene data show CDR1 as SGHTA and CDR2 as FQGTGA. The CDR3 has 19 residues. This CDR3 reads CASSIPYRVGVLGPGEQYF. CDR3 in DNA: TGTGCCAGCAGCATCCCCTACAGGGTTGGGGTTTTGGGACCCGGCGAGCAGTACTTC.

The chain recombines TRBV28 with TRBJ2-5; D possibly corresponds to TRBD2 (5 bases). V was pared by 4 bases and J by 0 bases, with 18 bases between. This CDR3 contains 17 residues. The germline gives CDR1 MDHEN, CDR2 SYDVKM. CDR3 bases: TGTGCCAGCAGTTCAGGAGGCCCCCTAATGTACCAAGAGACCCAGTACTTC. Translated: CASSSGGPLMYQETQYF.

This chain links TRBV28 with TRBJ1-5; D is undetermined. The CDR3 has 13 residues. Trimming took 2 bases from V and 7 from J, leaving 9 bases between them. Germline CDR1 is MDHEN and CDR2 is SYDVKM. The CDR3 region is CASSLPLMQPQHF. The CDR3 DNA sequence: TGTGCCAGCAGTTTACCACTCATGCAGCCCCAGCATTTT.

This clonotype appeared a single time. This chain joins TRBV7-9 and TRBJ2-7, with D maybe TRBD2 (6 bases). V lost 5 bases and J 0 bases, leaving 11 bases between the germline ends. Germline assignment: CDR1 SEHNR and CDR2 FQNEAQ (reference sequence). The CDR3 contains 14 residues. The CDR3 bases are TGTGCCAGCAGCCACCCGACTAGCTCCTACGAGCAGTACTTC. As protein: CASSHPTSSYEQYF.

This clonotype was detected only a few times. The CDR3 nucleotides read TGTGCCATCAGTGAGGGTAGGGGACGAAAGAACCAAGAGACCCAGTACTTC. This translates into CAISEGRGRKNQETQYF. This chain connects TRBV10-3 to TRBJ2-5, with D possibly called TRBD1 or TRBD2 (5 bases each). CDR1 and CDR2 (germline): ENHRY, SYGVKD. Trimming left V 2 bases short and J 0 bases short, with 16 bases between. CDR3 length equals 17 residues.

The CDR3, as DNA: TGTGCCAGCAGCTTAGCGCTAAGCGGGAGTAATGAGCAGTACTTC. Protein: CASSLALSGSNEQYF. This chain links TRBV7-6 with TRBJ2-5; 8 bases map to TRBD2. Losses at the gene ends were 0 bases for V and 11 bases for J; bases not matched to a gene: 11. Germline CDR1 SGHVS, CDR2 FNYEAQ. This CDR3 spans 15 amino acids. The full variable domain, its missing parts supplied by reference TRBV7-6 and TRBJ2-5, is GAGVSQSPRYKVTKRGQDVALRCDPISGHVSLYWYRQALGQGPEFLTYFNYEAQQDKSGLPNDRFSAERPEGSISTLTIQRTEQRDSAMYRCASSLALSGSNEQYFGPGTRLLVL.

The chain recombines TRBV7-9 with TRBJ2-7; D may be TRBD2 (6 bases). With 2 bases removed from V and 7 bases from J, the gap between germline ends came to 18 bases. The CDR3 is made up of 15 amino acids. The germline CDR1 and CDR2 sequences are SEHNR and FQNEAQ (reference sequence). CDR3 region: CASSLRAGRMDEQYF. Written as DNA, the CDR3 is TGTGCCAGCAGCTTACGAGCGGGTCGGATGGATGAGCAGTACTTC. The full variable domain, completed using reference TRBV7-9 and TRBJ2-7, is DTGVSQNPRHKITKRGQNVTFRCDPISEHNRLYWYRQTLGQGPEFLTYFQNEAQLEKSRLLSDRFSAERPKGSFSTLEIQRTEQGDSAMYLCASSLRAGRMDEQYFGPGTRLTVT.

The chain recombines TRBV20-1 with TRBJ2-3, with D maybe TRBD1 (6 bases). Germline CDR1 reads DFQATT; CDR2 reads SNEGSKA (reference sequence). The CDR3 consists of 13 residues. The V and J ends lost 8 bases and 8 bases respectively, with 20 bases between them. The CDR3 DNA sequence: TGCAGTATCCCAGGGGTCGATTCGGGTACGCAGTATTTT. Protein product: CSIPGVDSGTQYF.

The rearrangement joins TRBV28 to TRBJ2-5, with D perhaps TRBD1 (5 bases). The CDR3 covers 14 residues. The ends were cut back, 6 bases at V and 2 bases at J, with 13 bases in the middle. The germline V gene has CDR1 MDHEN and CDR2 SYDVKM. In DNA form, the CDR3 reads TGTGCCAGCAGAGGATTGGACATTCAAGAGACCCAGTACTTC. Translation: CASRGLDIQETQYF.

This clonotype was observed a single time. The junction departs from the called germline gene at one end, perhaps through a read error. The chain links TRBV4-2 to TRBJ2-5, with 14 bases matching TRBD2. The V gene's germline CDR1 is LGHNA and CDR2 YNFKEQ. There are 18 residues in the CDR3. The DNA of the CDR3 is TGTGCCAGCAGCCCACGGACTAGCGGGGGGCCGCGCCAAGAGACCCTGTACTTC. This translates into CASSPRTSGGPRQETLYF.

J is TRBJ1-5 and V is TRBV19, with 9 bases identical to TRBD1. There are 19 residues in the CDR3. V shed 5 bases and J 1 base; nucleotides not matched to a gene: 15. The germline V gene has CDR1 LNHDA and CDR2 SQIVND (reference sequence). The CDR3 nucleotides are TGTGCCAGTAGTCGCTTCCCGGGACAGGGATTGATCAGCAATCAGCCCCAGCATTTT. This translates into CASSRFPGQGLISNQPQHF.

This clonotype was detected a few times. The genes are TRBV20-1 and TRBJ1-6; D uncertain. Germline CDR1 DFQATT, CDR2 SNEGSKA (reference sequence). Trimming shortened V by 0 bases and J by 14 bases, and 8 bases separated the two germline ends. The CDR3 totals 11 residues. The chain's CDR3 is CSARDPIALHF. The CDR3, as DNA: TGCAGTGCTAGAGATCCCATAGCCCTCCACTTT.

This clonotype occurred a few times. This chain joins TRBV10-3 and TRBJ2-1, with 8 positions matching TRBD2. The ends lost 11 bases at V and 9 bases at J; junction bases unmatched: 3. The germline CDR1 and CDR2 sequences are ENHRY and SYGVKD. This CDR3 is 10 amino acids long. The CDR3 nucleotides read TGTGCCTCAGCGGGAGTTGAGCAGTTCTTC. Residues: CASAGVEQFF.

The chain links TRBV11-1 to TRBJ2-7, with 7 nucleotides matching TRBD1. Trimming removed 5 bases from V and 2 bases from J; junction bases left unmatched: 12. The germline V gene encodes CDR1 SGHAT and CDR2 FQDESV (reference sequence). The CDR3 is 16 amino acids. CDR3 region: CASSSSTGETTYEQYF. CDR3 sequence (DNA): TGTGCCAGCAGCAGTTCTACAGGGGAGACGACCTACGAGCAGTACTTC.

This clonotype turned up a few times. The chain uses TRBV4-2 and TRBJ1-4; 9 bases fit TRBD1. CDR3 length: 16 amino acids. With V trimmed by 4 bases and J by 6 bases, 9 bases remained unmatched. Germline CDR1 is LGHNA and CDR2 is YNFKEQ. CDR3 loop: CASSRDRDRVDEKLFF. In DNA, the CDR3 is TGTGCCAGCAGCCGCGACCGGGACAGGGTTGATGAAAAACTGTTTTTT.

This sequence joins TRBV3-1 and TRBJ2-1; the match to TRBD2 covers 10 bases. The CDR3 is 14 residues long. CDR1 and CDR2 (germline): LGHDT, YNNKEL (reference sequence). After removal of 5 bases from V and 5 bases from J, the junction contained 3 bases not matched to a gene. The CDR3 sequence: CASSWTSGDNEQFF. The CDR3 bases are TGTGCCAGCAGCTGGACTAGCGGCGACAATGAGCAGTTCTTC.

The chain has TRBV6-1 and TRBJ1-2; D unclear. Germline V gene sequence: CDR1 MNHNS, CDR2 SASEGT. Trimming shortened V by 2 bases and J by 0 bases, and 7 bases separated the two germline ends. This CDR3 is built from 14 residues. CDR3: CASSESTTNYGYTF. The CDR3 DNA is TGTGCCAGCAGTGAATCTACTACTAACTATGGCTACACCTTC.